Given below is one TCR beta chain in context. Its antigen is undetermined. This record belongs to a study of blood T cells in healthy people across ages. Points from the study as a whole: Observed TCR beta diversity per million T cells went down as age went up. This fall followed a roughly linear course with age. Versus aged donors, long-lived donors had higher diversity and more naive CD4+ cells. In the absence of known donor CMV status, changes in expanded clonotypes were possibly confounded.

Next came a second PCR, run for about 7 to 12 cycles, which used a sample-barcoded 5' primer along with a J-beta primer mix. In TCRdb, the 5' RACE reads were re-called with MiXCR into one record per CDR3 protein. The sample records hundreds of thousands of distinct CDR3 sequences, 36% being singletons. This TCR derives from a man younger than 35 in good health. The sequenced sample was blood.

Written as DNA, the CDR3 is TGTGCCATCTGCAAGGCGAATCAGCCCCAGCATTTT. Translating gives CAICKANQPQHF. The chain has TRBV12-3 or TRBV12-4 and TRBJ1-5; D unclear. V dropped 10 bases and J dropped 4 bases, with 11 bases sitting between them. The CDR3 sequence is 12 residues long.